This T cell receptor (beta chain) was captured by sequencing in a study of Graves' ophthalmopathy and Graves' hyperthyroidism. RNA transcripts were the source from which TCR beta CDR3 regions were amplified. In the first round, RT-PCR was carried out with HTBI primers, and a multiplex PCR formed the second round. TCRdb independently ran MiXCR on the multiplex PCR reads; one entry per CDR3 protein. The table lists 300,000 to 400,000 distinct CDR3 sequences, about a sixth of them singletons. The CDR3 runs to 14 residues. The germline V gene encodes CDR1 MNHNS and CDR2 SASEGT. Trimming removed 0 bases at V and 2 bases at J, with 8 bases between.

The clonotype originates from an adult woman with stable Graves' hyperthyroidism. The chain links TRBV6-1 to TRBJ2-7; D remains ambiguous. Source material: peripheral blood. DNA of the CDR3: TGTGCCAGCAGTGAAGCGTTTCATACCTACGAGCAGTACTTC. Encoded protein: CASSEAFHTYEQYF.